This entry lists 13 T cell receptor beta chains sequenced from one sample in a study of T cells expressing NK-cell markers. TCRdb re-analyzed the 5' RACE reads; it lists each CDR3 protein once, without DNA. The sample includes 300,000 to 500,000 distinct CDR3 sequences. Source material: blood T cells: a sorted CD56 or NKG2C T cell subset, CD4+ or CD8+ T cells, or bulk PBMC T cells (not recorded which). The receptors were gathered from a woman between 50 and 59 years old in good health.

The V call is TRBV27, the J call TRBJ2-3. Germline loops: CDR1 MNHEY, CDR2 SMNVEV (reference sequence). CDR3 length equals 15 residues. The CDR3 loop is CASSYSEVRTDTQYF.

This chain uses TRBV2 with TRBJ2-1; lacking DNA, the TRBD2 call made by TCRdb goes unchecked. Germline-derived CDR1 and CDR2 are SNHLY and FYNNEI. The CDR3 contains 17 residues. CDR3 region: CASSDRTLAATYNEQFF.

This rearrangement joins TRBV5-1 to TRBJ1-2; without DNA, the TCRdb call of TRBD1 cannot be checked. The V gene's germline CDR1 is SGHRS and CDR2 YFSETQ. The CDR3 is 15 residues long. CDR3: CASSLRDRGPYGYTF.

V gene TRBV2 combines with J gene TRBJ2-3; TCRdb's D call, TRBD2, is unchecked because there is no DNA. Germline assignment: CDR1 SNHLY and CDR2 FYNNEI. CDR3 length: 17 residues. The CDR3 region is CASRTSRLAEVTDTQYF.

The rearrangement links TRBV19 to TRBJ2-1; without DNA, the TCRdb call of TRBD1 cannot be checked. Germline V CDR1 and CDR2: LNHDA, SQIVND (reference sequence). This CDR3 has 13 amino acids. The chain's CDR3 is CASSIRGYNEQFF.

The chain's CDR3 is CASSLRQGIAYNEQFF. The gene calls are TRBV14 and TRBJ2-1; TCRdb gives TRBD1 as the D gene, but with no DNA this cannot be confirmed. Germline V lookup: CDR1 SGHDN, CDR2 FVKESK. The CDR3 spans 16 residues.

The rearrangement joins TRBV2 to TRBJ2-1; the TCRdb D gene call, TRBD1, has no DNA to confirm it. The germline CDR1 and CDR2 sequences are SNHLY and FYNNEI. The CDR3 spans 21 residues. This CDR3 is CASSEKFGTGGLRSSYNEQFF.

The V call is TRBV4-1, the J call TRBJ2-5. The germline gives CDR1 MGHRA, CDR2 YSYEKL. The CDR3 has 14 residues. The CDR3 is CASSQVAKGETQYF.

J is TRBJ2-1 and V is TRBV6-5. This CDR3 region has 15 residues. Germline V lookup: CDR1 MNHEY, CDR2 SVGAGI. CDR3 loop: CADRLDNPSYNEQFF.

This rearrangement joins TRBV12-5 to TRBJ2-1; TCRdb's D gene call, TRBD2, goes unchecked for lack of DNA. There are 17 residues in the CDR3. The germline gives CDR1 LGHNT, CDR2 FRNRAP. The CDR3 loop reads CASGFFGLAGGTGEQFF. The whole variable domain, filled in from reference TRBV12-5 and TRBJ2-1, reads DARVTQTPRHKVTEMGQEVTMRCQPILGHNTVFWYRQTMMQGLELLAYFRNRAPLDDSGMPKDRFSAEMPDATLATLKIQPSEPRDSAVYFCASGFFGLAGGTGEQFFGPGTRLTVL.

The chain couples TRBV12-3 or TRBV12-4 to TRBJ1-1. This CDR3 comprises 13 residues. Here the CDR3 reads CASRRVLNTEAFF.

CDR3 residues: CATSRGEVGSDTQYF. The chain uses TRBV15 and TRBJ2-3. The CDR3 loop spans 15 amino acids. Germline V gene data show CDR1 as LNHNV and CDR2 as YYDKDF (reference sequence).

The chain carries TRBV12-3 or TRBV12-4 and TRBJ2-7; TCRdb calls TRBD1, which cannot be checked without DNA. This CDR3 comprises 14 residues. The CDR3 region is CASSFGVAQSEQYF.